One and the same sample provided the 20 T cell receptor beta chains below, sequenced in a study of T cell changes during pregnancy in multiple sclerosis. Using immunoSEQ multiplex PCR, the repertoire was profiled, and TCRdb retains in-frame clones only, with some absent. The table has around 80,000 clones, about 96% seen once. The material sequenced was peripheral blood, taken in the second trimester of pregnancy. The receptors here all came from a female donor with multiple sclerosis, enrolled in a pregnancy study.

The V call is TRBV27, the J call TRBJ2-3, with 9 bases aligning to TRBD2. CDR3 length: 16 amino acids. The V gene's germline CDR1 is MNHEY and CDR2 SMNVEV (reference sequence). After removal of 2 bases from V and 5 bases from J, the junction contained 8 bases not matched to a gene. The DNA of the CDR3 is TGTGCCAGCAGTTTAAGGTGGACTAGCGTTTTAGATACGCAGTATTTT. It encodes CASSLRWTSVLDTQYF.

The chain links TRBV30 to TRBJ1-5; possibly TRBD1 for D (6 bases). Germline V gene lookup returns CDR1 GTSNPN and CDR2 SVGIG (reference sequence). V lost 2 bases and J lost 5, with 7 bases in between. CDR3 length equals 12 residues. CDR3 loop: CAWSPGDQPQHF. In DNA, the CDR3 is TGTGCCTGGAGTCCAGGGGATCAGCCCCAGCATTTT.

V usage is TRBV9 and J usage is TRBJ2-7; D is perhaps TRBD2 (5 bases). The CDR3 extends over 14 amino acids. V was clipped by 0 bases and J by 2 bases, with 9 bases between them. CDR1 and CDR2 (germline): SGDLS, YYNGEE. CDR3 region: CASSVDGGPYEQYF. The CDR3 nucleotides are TGTGCCAGCAGCGTAGACGGAGGCCCCTACGAGCAGTACTTC. Supplemented by reference TRBV9 and TRBJ2-7, the full variable domain reads DSGVTQTPKHLITATGQRVTLRCSPRSGDLSVYWYQQSLDQGLQFLIQYYNGEERAKGNILERFSAQQFPDLHSELNLSSLELGDSALYFCASSVDGGPYEQYFGPGTRLTVT.

The V call is TRBV13, the J call TRBJ1-5; D is ambiguous. CDR1 PRHDT and CDR2 FYEKMQ come from the germline V gene (reference sequence). V was clipped by 0 bases and J by 4 bases, with 10 bases between them. The CDR3 is 15 residues long. CDR3 region: CASSLGRPGNQPQHF. CDR3 bases: TGTGCCAGCAGCTTAGGCAGGCCTGGGAATCAGCCCCAGCATTTT.

CDR3 DNA sequence: TGTGCCAGCAGTACCCTGAGTGTTTCCCACTACGAGCAGTACTTC. It encodes CASSTLSVSHYEQYF. The chain couples TRBV27 to TRBJ2-7; the D is unclear. The CDR3 consists of 15 residues. V lost 5 bases, J lost 3 bases, and 17 bases lay in between. Germline V gene data show CDR1 as MNHEY and CDR2 as SMNVEV (reference sequence).

The chain couples TRBV11-2 to TRBJ1-5; a weak D match, TRBD1 (6 bases). This CDR3 is 13 amino acids long. Per the germline V gene, CDR1 is SGHAT and CDR2 is FQNNGV. Trimming shortened V by 3 bases and J by 7 bases, and 10 bases separated the two germline ends. Written as DNA, the CDR3 is TGTGCCAGCAGCTTCGGGGGGCCCCAGCCCCAGCATTTT. Its protein is CASSFGGPQPQHF.

V gene TRBV9 combines with J gene TRBJ2-5; 8 bases align to TRBD2. Germline trimming cut 3 bases from V and 5 bases from J; bases unmatched to any gene: 9. Germline values: CDR1 SGDLS, CDR2 YYNGEE. This CDR3 comprises 15 residues. CDR3 bases: TGTGCCAGCAGCGAGAGAGCGGGAGTGGGTGAGACCCAGTACTTC. Translation: CASSERAGVGETQYF.

The J gene is TRBJ2-3, the V gene TRBV27; 7 bases align to TRBD1. The CDR3 is 18 amino acids. Germline CDR1 MNHEY, CDR2 SMNVEV (reference sequence). V was clipped by 3 bases and J by 3 bases; unmatched bases: 15. CDR3 DNA: TGTGCCAGCAGTTTCTCCTCGGGTTTACAGGGGAGAACAGATACGCAGTATTTT. Amino acid sequence: CASSFSSGLQGRTDTQYF.

This clone was counted once. The chain uses TRBV5-4 and TRBJ2-7; 14 bases align to TRBD2. Germline V gene sequence: CDR1 SGHNT, CDR2 YYREEE (reference sequence). The CDR3 is made up of 15 amino acids. The J segment lost 7 bases and the V segment lost 5 bases, leaving 8 bases of the junction unmatched. The chain's CDR3 is CASSQGLAGAEEQYF. CDR3 DNA: TGTGCCAGCAGTCAGGGACTAGCGGGAGCAGAAGAGCAGTACTTC.

V gene TRBV5-4 combines with J gene TRBJ2-7, with TRBD1 matching 8 bases. Losses at the gene ends were 4 bases for V and 6 bases for J; bases not matched to a gene: 12. Germline V gene lookup returns CDR1 SGHNT and CDR2 YYREEE (reference sequence). The CDR3 sequence is 15 residues long. This CDR3 reads CASSGKDRGFGEQYF. The CDR3 nucleotides read TGTGCCAGCAGCGGGAAAGACAGGGGTTTTGGCGAGCAGTACTTC.

The chain couples TRBV30 to TRBJ2-7, with 13 bases aligning to TRBD2. V trimming: 2 bases; J trimming: 3 bases; junction bases outside the gene matches: 4. Germline CDR1 GTSNPN, CDR2 SVGIG (reference sequence). The CDR3 is 15 residues long. CDR3 residues: CAWSPRLAGGYEQYF. CDR3 bases: TGTGCCTGGAGTCCCCGACTAGCGGGAGGCTACGAGCAGTACTTC.

The rearrangement links TRBV7-6 to TRBJ2-7; TRBD2 aligns across 8 bases. The CDR3 runs 14 residues. Losses at the gene ends were 7 bases for V and 2 bases for J; bases not matched to a gene: 7. In germline, CDR1 is SGHVS, CDR2 FNYEAQ. CDR3 sequence (DNA): TGTGCCAGCATCCCCCCGGGAGGGGCCTACGAGCAGTACTTC. This codes for CASIPPGGAYEQYF.

The chain has TRBV9 and TRBJ2-2; D unclear. This CDR3 has 16 residues. The V gene lost 0 bases and the J gene lost 1 base, with 10 bases spanning the gap. Germline CDR1 is SGDLS and CDR2 is YYNGEE. The chain's CDR3 is CASSVGWSGNTGELFF. CDR3 DNA: TGTGCCAGCAGCGTAGGTTGGTCAGGGAACACCGGGGAGCTGTTTTTT.

This sequence joins TRBV25-1 and TRBJ2-3; D is ambiguous. V lost 3 bases and J 6 bases, leaving 16 bases between the germline ends. The CDR3 loop spans 15 amino acids. CDR1 is MGHDK and CDR2 is SYGVNS in the germline V gene. In DNA, the CDR3 is TGTGCCAGCAGTGACCCCTTTCCTAGTTCCGATACGCAGTATTTT. It yields the protein CASSDPFPSSDTQYF.

The gene calls are TRBV29-1 and TRBJ2-7; TRBD2 matches at 8 bases. Germline CDR1 SQVTM, CDR2 ANQGSEA. With V trimmed by 6 bases and J by 0 bases, 10 bases remained unmatched. The CDR3 sequence is 15 residues long. CDR3 in amino acids: CSVRGASRSSYEQYF. The DNA of the CDR3 is TGCAGCGTGCGGGGGGCTAGCAGGAGCTCCTACGAGCAGTACTTC.

This clone was observed once. This rearrangement joins TRBV4-1 to TRBJ1-5; 10 positions agree with TRBD1. This CDR3 has 16 residues. CDR1 MGHRA and CDR2 YSYEKL come from the germline V gene. Trimming took 3 bases from V and 5 from J; bases not matched to a gene: 7. The CDR3 sequence is CASSHGRQGADQPQHF. In DNA form, the CDR3 reads TGCGCCAGCAGCCACGGTAGACAGGGGGCGGATCAGCCCCAGCATTTT.

This sequence joins TRBV27 and TRBJ2-5, with D perhaps matching TRBD2 (6 bases). Germline V gene data show CDR1 as MNHEY and CDR2 as SMNVEV (reference sequence). This CDR3 has 13 residues. Trimming pared 6 bases from V and 5 bases from J, leaving 13 bases between. This CDR3 reads CASSRGLVETQYF. The DNA for the CDR3 is TGTGCCAGCAGCCGGGGGTTGGTGGAGACCCAGTACTTC.

This chain links TRBV9 with TRBJ2-1, with TRBD2 matching over 16 bases. The CDR3 extends over 20 amino acids. V trimming: 1 base; J trimming: 6 bases; junction bases outside the gene matches: 13. Germline V gene lookup returns CDR1 SGDLS and CDR2 YYNGEE. CDR3 loop: CASSVRGRGLAGGPGNEQFF. CDR3 sequence (DNA): TGTGCCAGCAGCGTACGAGGCAGGGGACTAGCGGGAGGGCCTGGCAATGAGCAGTTCTTC.

This clone was seen a few times. This rearrangement joins TRBV27 to TRBJ2-7; D perhaps matches TRBD2 (6 bases). The CDR3 contains 10 residues. CDR1 and CDR2 from the germline V gene are MNHEY and SMNVEV (reference sequence). Trimming removed 10 bases from V and 5 bases from J, with 9 bases in between. The CDR3 coding sequence is TGTGCCATCCCGGGGGACGAGCAGTACTTC. This codes for CAIPGDEQYF.

The chain uses TRBV9 and TRBJ2-7; 8 nucleotides match TRBD2. Germline CDR1 SGDLS, CDR2 YYNGEE. The V gene end was trimmed by 0 bases and the J gene end by 6 bases; junction bases not matched to a gene: 11. The length of the CDR3 is 16 residues. CDR3 nucleotides: TGTGCCAGCAGCGTAGCTATTCCAGCGGGAGTAGGCGAGCAGTACTTC. It specifies CASSVAIPAGVGEQYF.